Listed below are T cell receptor beta chains from one sample, sequenced in a study of neurological immune-mediated disorders. TCRdb reprocessed the 5' RACE reads with MiXCR, giving one entry per CDR3 protein. The table includes tens of thousands of distinct CDR3 sequences, about 5% detected once. Sequenced: PBMCs. Receptors originate from a human donor with multiple sclerosis. The donor label of this sample is uncertain. Each CDR3 is given with its conserved first and last residue. The D gene is left open where the match is weak. Clone size is given for some rows only: seen once, a few or many times, or a class if the clone is expanded.

clone size	D gene	V gene	J gene	CDR3 length	CDR3 protein	CDR3 DNA
many	TRBD1	TRBV5-1	TRBJ1-5	15	CASSLDATGAQPQHF	TGCGCCAGCAGCTTGGATGCGACAGGGGCACAGCCCCAGCATTTT
many	NA	TRBV18	TRBJ2-7	13	CASSPPFTYEQYF	TGTGCCAGCTCACCACCGTTTACCTACGAGCAGTACTTC
many	TRBD1	TRBV7-2	TRBJ1-6	15	CASSFMTGIGSPLHF	TGTGCCAGCAGCTTCATGACAGGGATCGGTTCACCCCTCCACTTT
many	TRBD2	TRBV10-3	TRBJ2-1	15	CAIRSTSGGPDEQFF	TGTGCCATCAGGTCCACTAGCGGGGGGCCCGATGAGCAGTTCTTC
NA	NA	TRBV7-8	TRBJ1-4	13	CASSQALQGKLFF	TGTGCCAGCAGCCAAGCTTTACAGGGAAAACTGTTTTTT
many	NA	TRBV20-1	TRBJ1-3	14	CSARDPTNGNTIYF	TGCAGTGCTAGAGATCCAACAAACGGAAACACCATATATTTT
many	NA	TRBV4-1	TRBJ1-2	14	CASSQERANYGYTF	TGCGCCAGCAGCCAAGAAAGAGCGAACTATGGCTACACCTTC
many	NA	TRBV5-1	TRBJ2-5	15	CASSLGFGVLETQYF	TGCGCCAGCAGCTTAGGGTTCGGGGTTCTGGAGACCCAGTACTTC
many	TRBD1	TRBV4-1	TRBJ1-4	14	CASGGRGRDEKLFF	TGCGCCAGCGGGGGAAGGGGGCGAGATGAAAAACTGTTTTTT
many	TRBD2	TRBV10-3	TRBJ2-2	16	CATLGLAGGRTGELFF	TGTGCCACCCTGGGACTAGCGGGGGGGCGGACCGGGGAGCTGTTTTTT
many	TRBD2	TRBV20-1	TRBJ2-5	12	CSALAGVGSQYF	TGCAGTGCTTTAGCGGGGGTCGGGTCCCAGTACTTC
many	NA	TRBV20-1	TRBJ2-1	18	CSANHWDRGRGLYNEQFF	TGCAGTGCTAACCATTGGGATCGGGGACGGGGCCTCTACAATGAGCAGTTCTTC
many	NA	TRBV5-1	TRBJ1-1	12	CASSSLGTEAFF	TGCGCCAGCAGCTCGTTGGGAACTGAAGCTTTCTTT
many	TRBD1	TRBV5-1	TRBJ1-2	17	CASSTGTATGYQGGYTF	TGCGCCAGCAGCACCGGCACCGCGACAGGGTACCAGGGTGGCTACACCTTC
many	NA	TRBV18	TRBJ1-2	14	CASSPQGLFYGYTF	TGTGCCAGCTCACCCCAGGGGCTCTTCTATGGCTACACCTTC
many	NA	TRBV10-3	TRBJ1-1	14	CATREGQLNTEAFF	TGTGCCACCCGGGAGGGCCAATTGAACACTGAAGCTTTCTTT
many	NA	TRBV9	TRBJ1-3	14	CASSAGHGENTIYF	TGTGCCAGCAGCGCGGGACACGGAGAGAACACCATATATTTT
many	TRBD1	TRBV4-1	TRBJ1-2	14	CASSLTDRAYGYTF	TGCGCCAGCAGCCTTACGGACAGGGCCTATGGCTACACCTTC
many	NA	TRBV6-5	TRBJ1-2	13	CASSYSAAYGYTF	TGTGCCAGCAGTTACTCGGCAGCTTATGGCTACACCTTC
many	NA	TRBV3-1	TRBJ2-1	12	CASSGGDNEQFF	TGTGCCAGCAGCGGGGGTGACAATGAGCAGTTCTTC
many	TRBD2	TRBV29-1	TRBJ2-1	16	CSVEGLAGGRGNEQFF	TGCAGCGTTGAAGGACTAGCGGGGGGCCGAGGTAATGAGCAGTTCTTC
medium-sized	NA	TRBV7-6	TRBJ1-5	14	CASSLKPTGQPQHF	TGTGCCAGCAGCCTGAAGCCGACGGGTCAGCCCCAGCATTTT
many	NA	TRBV5-6	TRBJ2-1	12	CASSLGGYEQFF	TGTGCCAGCAGCTTGGGAGGTTATGAGCAGTTCTTC
many	NA	TRBV5-1	TRBJ2-1	13	CASSLGISNEQFF	TGCGCCAGCAGCTTGGGGATAAGCAATGAGCAGTTCTTC
many	NA	TRBV5-5	TRBJ2-1	17	CASSSFTHRADNNEQFF	TGTGCCAGCAGCTCCTTTACGCACAGGGCCGATAACAATGAGCAGTTCTTC
many	NA	TRBV7-2	TRBJ2-3	14	CASSLGIPTDTQYF	TGTGCCAGCAGCTTAGGCATCCCCACAGATACGCAGTATTTT
few	NA	TRBV18	TRBJ2-3	16	CASSPRAGRGTDTQYF	TGTGCCAGCTCACCAAGGGCAGGGAGAGGCACAGATACGCAGTATTTT
many	TRBD1	TRBV20-1	TRBJ1-5	16	CSARGQGGGGNQPQHF	TGCAGTGCTAGAGGACAGGGGGGGGGTGGCAATCAGCCCCAGCATTTT
many	TRBD1	TRBV2	TRBJ2-7	14	CATAGTGVSYEQYF	TGTGCCACCGCGGGGACAGGGGTCTCCTACGAGCAGTACTTC
many	TRBD2	TRBV5-1	TRBJ2-7	14	CASSFSSGGYEQYF	TGCGCCAGCAGCTTCTCTAGCGGGGGGTACGAGCAGTACTTC
many	TRBD1	TRBV5-1	TRBJ1-2	14	CASSLIGQGEGYTF	TGCGCCAGCAGCTTGATTGGACAGGGCGAGGGCTACACCTTC
many	NA	TRBV20-1	TRBJ1-1	11	CSVGASRAAFF	TGCAGTGTAGGGGCTAGCAGGGCGGCTTTCTTT
NA	TRBD1	TRBV28	TRBJ1-3	13	CANSDRGLNTIYF	TGTGCCAACTCTGACAGGGGGTTAAACACCATATATTTT
many	TRBD1	TRBV20-1	TRBJ1-5	16	CSATHRDRYLNQPQHF	TGCAGTGCTACCCATCGGGACAGGTATCTAAATCAGCCCCAGCATTTT
many	NA	TRBV29-1	TRBJ1-1	13	CSVEGRLNTEAFF	TGCAGCGTTGAAGGCAGGCTGAACACTGAAGCTTTCTTT
many	NA	TRBV11-3	TRBJ2-1	15	CASSWRGASYNEQFF	TGTGCCAGCAGCTGGCGTGGGGCCTCCTACAATGAGCAGTTCTTC
NA	NA	TRBV3-1	TRBJ1-1	14	CASSQDYGAAEAFF	TGTGCCAGCAGCCAAGACTACGGGGCCGCTGAAGCTTTCTTT
many	NA	TRBV20-1	TRBJ2-3	14	CSATPSFGADTQYF	TGCAGTGCTACCCCCTCTTTCGGTGCAGATACGCAGTATTTT
many	TRBD2	TRBV5-1	TRBJ2-3	14	CASRRDYSTDTQYF	TGCGCCAGCAGGAGGGACTACAGCACAGATACGCAGTATTTT
few	NA	TRBV11-2	TRBJ2-3	16	CASSLATGLPLNTQYF	TGTGCCAGCAGCCTAGCCACAGGGTTGCCGCTAAATACGCAGTATTTT
many	TRBD2	TRBV11-3	TRBJ2-1	15	CASSLCLSGGDEQFF	TGTGCCAGCAGCTTGTGTTTAAGCGGGGGGGATGAGCAGTTCTTC